The T cell receptor beta chain under discussion was sequenced for a study of CD8+CD57+ T cells in acquired aplastic anemia. Study overall: When averaged, DNA from sorted CD4+ and CD8+ cells came to around 3.4 ug.

The length of the CDR3 is 15 residues. The germline CDR1 and CDR2 sequences are SGHRS and YFSETQ. Deletions cut 1 base from V and 4 bases from J, with 14 bases between. Genomic DNA acted as the template from which TCR beta VDJ combination and CDR3 sequence profiling were carried out. TCRdb fed the reads into MiXCR, producing one record per CDR3 protein. The table shows roughly 290,000 distinct CDR3 sequences, with roughly 53% occurring only once. Patients included in sequencing had previously demonstrated CD8+CD57+ cell expansion by flow cytometry. The rearrangement links TRBV5-1 to TRBJ1-2, with a possible D match to TRBD1 (6 bases). Specimen: sorted CD4+, CD8+, or CD8+CD57+ T cells (not recorded which) from PBMCs. The receptor's source is a human donor with aplastic anemia. CDR3 protein: CASSLTGYPFYGYTF. The DNA of the CDR3 is TGCGCCAGCAGCTTGACAGGGTATCCCTTCTATGGCTACACCTTC.